The present entry profiles one T cell receptor (beta chain) with its context. The CDR3 runs to 15 residues. The V segment lost 0 bases and the J segment 5 bases; nucleotides outside the gene matches: 5. The V gene's germline CDR1 is SGHRS and CDR2 YFSETQ. The data were obtained in a study of long-term antiretroviral therapy in people with HIV. The authors ran the immunoSEQ assay, v3.0, at survey level. Clones were read by immunoSEQ multiplex PCR, and TCRdb kept only the in-frame ones, dropping some. The table lists around 29,000 clones, 95% of them singletons. Source: unsorted PBMCs, taken 5.3 years after starting antiretroviral therapy. This clonotype was obtained from a man between 25 and 39 years old with HIV. The chain couples TRBV5-1 to TRBJ2-7; 10 nucleotides align to TRBD2. CDR3 bases: TGCGCCAGCAGCTTGGAACTAGCGGGAAGGGACGAGCAGTACTTC. This encodes CASSLELAGRDEQYF. The whole variable domain, remainder taken from reference TRBV5-1 and TRBJ2-7, is KAGVTQTPRYLIKTRGQQVTLSCSPISGHRSVSWYQQTPGQGLQFLFEYFSETQRNKGNFPGRFSGRQFSNSRSEMNVSTLELGDSALYLCASSLELAGRDEQYFGPGTRLTVT.